This T cell receptor beta chain was documented in a study of response to subunit inactivated influenza vaccine. Whole-study findings and limits: Authors suggested each seasonal influenza vaccination recruits few new T cells.

TCRdb re-derived calls from the RT-PCR reads in MiXCR, one entry per CDR3 protein. The data show a few hundred thousand distinct CDR3 sequences, over 9.5% seen once. Trimming cost V 11 bases and J 0 bases, with 11 bases left between them. CDR1 is LGHDT and CDR2 is YNNKEL in the germline V gene (reference sequence). The CDR3 is made up of 13 amino acids. Remarks on this clonotype: Its matching antigen is unknown.

The sequences come from PBMCs from blood, collected 45 days after vaccination. The chain employs TRBV3-1 and TRBJ2-1; D not certain. The source of this sequence is a man over 45 who received an inactivated influenza vaccine. The CDR3 nucleotides are TGTGCCGTTTCGAGGAGCTCCTACAATGAGCAGTTCTTC. It yields the protein CAVSRSSYNEQFF.